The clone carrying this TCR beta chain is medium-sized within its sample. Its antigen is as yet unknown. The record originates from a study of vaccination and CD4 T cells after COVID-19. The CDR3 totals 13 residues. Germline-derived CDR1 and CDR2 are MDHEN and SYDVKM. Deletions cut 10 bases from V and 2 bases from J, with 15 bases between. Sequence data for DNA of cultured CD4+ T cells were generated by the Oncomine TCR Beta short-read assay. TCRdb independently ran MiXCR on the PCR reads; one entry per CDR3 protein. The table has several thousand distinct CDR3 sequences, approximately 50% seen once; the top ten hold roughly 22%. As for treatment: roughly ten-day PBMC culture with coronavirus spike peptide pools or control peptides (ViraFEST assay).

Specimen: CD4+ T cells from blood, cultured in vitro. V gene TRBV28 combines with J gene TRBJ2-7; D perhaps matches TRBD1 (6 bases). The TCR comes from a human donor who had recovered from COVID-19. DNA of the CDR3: TGTGCCACCTCCGGGACACCAACCTACGAGCAGTACTTC. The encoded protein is CATSGTPTYEQYF.